A single sample gave rise to the 9 T cell receptor beta chains below, sequenced in a study of cytomegalovirus exposure and HLA in healthy donors. 60 Vbeta and 13 Jbeta primers were used in PCR. Libraries were prepared by immunoSEQ multiplex PCR; TCRdb keeps only in-frame clonotypes and omits some of them. The sample contains about 160,000 clones, 77% of which appear only once. The sequenced material came from PBMCs. These receptor sequences come from a woman in her 30s in good health and CMV-seronegative.

This clone was recorded only once. This rearrangement joins TRBV5-1 to TRBJ1-1; no reliable D call. The CDR3 sequence is 16 residues long. With 5 bases removed from V and 5 bases from J, the gap between germline ends came to 22 bases. Per germline, CDR1 SGHRS and CDR2 YFSETQ. The CDR3 sequence: CASSIEGSPRGTEAFF. The CDR3 nucleotides read TGCGCCAGCAGTATAGAGGGTTCCCCTAGAGGAACTGAAGCTTTCTTT.

This chain joins TRBV7-9 and TRBJ2-3, with TRBD2 matching 11 bases. CDR1 and CDR2 from the germline V gene are SEHNR and FQNEAQ (reference sequence). Trimming took 5 bases from V and 3 from J; bases not matched to a gene: 4. This CDR3 contains 15 residues. CDR3 region: CASSSSGGGTDTQYF. The CDR3 nucleotides are TGTGCCAGCAGCAGTAGCGGGGGGGGTACAGATACGCAGTATTTT.

This chain uses TRBV5-6 with TRBJ2-1, with D unclear. Germline-derived CDR1 and CDR2 are SGHDT and YYEEEE. This CDR3 is 16 amino acids long. Trimming stripped 1 base from V and 3 bases from J, with 14 bases between. The CDR3 DNA reads TGTGCCAGCAGCTTGTCGGCGGAGTGGGTCTACAATGAGCAGTTCTTC. Protein sequence: CASSLSAEWVYNEQFF.

This clone has only a few counts. The chain links TRBV5-1 to TRBJ2-5; D perhaps matches TRBD1 (6 bases). Germline V lookup: CDR1 SGHRS, CDR2 YFSETQ. The CDR3 totals 14 residues. Deletions cut 0 bases from V and 2 bases from J, with 8 bases between. Written as DNA, the CDR3 is TGCGCCAGCAGCTTGGGGGACACACAAGAGACCCAGTACTTC. It encodes CASSLGDTQETQYF.

The chain combines TRBV5-1 with TRBJ2-1, with D uncertain. Germline lookup yields CDR1 SGHRS and CDR2 YFSETQ. There are 13 residues in the CDR3. Trimming shortened V by 5 bases and J by 0 bases, and 6 bases separated the two germline ends. In nucleotides, the CDR3 is TGCGCCAGCAGTCCAGGCTCCTACAATGAGCAGTTCTTC. The encoded protein is CASSPGSYNEQFF.

This clone was observed a single time. This chain links TRBV2 with TRBJ2-3; maybe TRBD2 (5 bases). The germline V gene has CDR1 SNHLY and CDR2 FYNNEI. This CDR3 region has 12 residues. V dropped 11 bases and J dropped 3 bases, with 12 bases sitting between them. The CDR3 loop reads CAARRGTDTQYF. The CDR3 DNA sequence: TGTGCCGCGAGGAGAGGGACAGATACGCAGTATTTT.

V is TRBV7-3 and J is TRBJ2-7; 9 positions match TRBD2. The CDR3 extends over 18 amino acids. V shed 1 base, J shed 0 bases, and the junction held 10 bases outside the gene matches. Germline V gene sequence: CDR1 SGHTA, CDR2 FQGTGA. The CDR3 DNA reads as TGTGCCAGCAGCTTAATGCCTAGCGGGGCCCCCAGCTCCTACGAGCAGTACTTC. Translation: CASSLMPSGAPSSYEQYF.

The gene calls are TRBV9 and TRBJ2-7; TRBD2 is a possible D gene (7 bases). The ends were cut back, 7 bases at V and 7 bases at J, with 18 bases in the middle. The CDR3 is 13 residues long. In germline, CDR1 is SGDLS, CDR2 YYNGEE. CDR3 region: CASSRGGGREQYF. The CDR3 DNA reads as TGTGCCAGCTCCCGAGGGGGGGGACGGGAGCAGTACTTC.

The rearrangement links TRBV28 to TRBJ1-5, with D perhaps matching TRBD1 (6 bases). Germline values: CDR1 MDHEN, CDR2 SYDVKM. With 2 bases removed from V and 7 bases from J, the gap between germline ends came to 15 bases. This CDR3 is built from 15 residues. CDR3 loop: CASSLREGGSQPQHF. The CDR3 DNA reads as TGTGCCAGCAGTTTACGTGAAGGGGGAAGCCAGCCCCAGCATTTT.